The source of this T cell receptor beta chain is a study of blood T cells in healthy people across ages. About the research overall: Researchers report that template switching captured about one barcoded beta molecule per two T cells.

Donors ranged from about 6 to 90 years old and were healthy Caucasians in Russia. Samples had at least 7 million PBMCs isolated from them. Details on this clonotype: Its antigen is undetermined.

The CDR3 consists of 14 residues. CDR1 and CDR2 (germline): SGHTA, FQGNSA. The trim removed 7 bases at V and 4 bases at J, leaving 8 bases unmatched. Study-wide results and caveats: Versus aged donors, long-lived donors had higher diversity and more naive CD4+ cells.

The authors ran a second PCR of 7 to 11 cycles using a sample-barcoded 5' primer and a J-beta primer mix. Each CDR3 protein is one row after TCRdb ran MiXCR on the 5' RACE reads. Seen here are 1,300,000 or so distinct CDR3 sequences, 55% to 75% observed once, and the top ten hold 5% to 7%. This chain uses TRBV7-2 with TRBJ1-1; TRBD1 matches at 8 bases. This TCR derives from a young man in good health. Sequenced: blood. The CDR3 is CASNLQGVSTEAFF. The CDR3 bases are TGTGCCAGCAATCTACAGGGGGTGAGCACTGAAGCTTTCTTT.